The rows below give T cell receptor beta chains drawn from one sample of a study of CD8 T cells in Susac syndrome. From the immunoSEQ multiplex PCR reads, TCRdb called clonotypes with MiXCR, one entry per CDR3 protein. Of 95,000 to 150,000 distinct CDR3 sequences in the sample, 94% were seen once. The sample comprised CD4+ T cells from PBMCs. The receptors come from a human donor in good health. Each CDR3 is given with its conserved first and last residue. A D gene is named only where the DNA matches it firmly. The listing skips clone size in some rows; elsewhere it reads once, few, many or a size class.

j_call clone_size d_call v_call cdr3_nt cdr3_aa
TRBJ2-7 once NA TRBV28 TGTGCCAGCAAAAGGGGAGCCTACGAGCAGTACTTC CASKRGAYEQYF
TRBJ1-2 once NA TRBV3-1 TGTGCCAGCAGCCAAGCCCCGGACACAGTCAATGGCTACACCTTC CASSQAPDTVNGYTF
TRBJ1-2 NA NA TRBV6-1 TGTGCCAGCAGTGAAAGGACGGCAGCTAACTATGGCTACACCTTC CASSERTAANYGYTF
TRBJ2-1 NA TRBD1 TRBV24-1 TGTGCCACCAGTGATTCCTGGGGACAGCCCTACAATGAGCAGTTCTTC CATSDSWGQPYNEQFF
TRBJ1-4 NA TRBD1 TRBV9 TGTGCCAGCAGCCTTGGGACAGGAGAGCACCATGAAAAACTGTTTTTT CASSLGTGEHHEKLFF
TRBJ2-7 NA NA TRBV5-6 TGTGCCAGCAGTTCGAGGACGCCCAGGGAATACGAGCAGTACTTC CASSSRTPREYEQYF
TRBJ1-2 NA TRBD1 TRBV19 TGTGCCAGTAGTCCTCTTCCCGGGACAGGGAACTATGGCTACACCTTC CASSPLPGTGNYGYTF
TRBJ2-3 NA NA TRBV3-1 TGTGCCAGCAGCCCAGGGGGGGGGACAGATACGCAGTATTTT CASSPGGGTDTQYF
TRBJ2-1 NA NA TRBV10-1 TGCGCCAGCAGTTCTGGTACTGGGTTGGATGAGCAGTTCTTC CASSSGTGLDEQFF
TRBJ2-2 NA TRBD2 TRBV19 TGTGCCAGTAGGAGACGGGAGGCCGGGGAGCTGTTTTTT CASRRREAGELFF
TRBJ2-7 NA NA TRBV5-1 TGCGCCAGCAAGAACTTATACGAGCAGTACTTC CASKNLYEQYF